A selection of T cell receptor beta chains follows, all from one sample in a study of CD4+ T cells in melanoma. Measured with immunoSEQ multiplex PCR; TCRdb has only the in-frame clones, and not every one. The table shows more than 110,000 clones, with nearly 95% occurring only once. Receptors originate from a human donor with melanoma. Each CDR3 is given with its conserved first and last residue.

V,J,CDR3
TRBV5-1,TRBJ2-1,CASSLFVGENEQFF
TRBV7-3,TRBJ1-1,CASSFLRGAEAFF
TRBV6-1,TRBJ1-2,CASSVGGIGYTF
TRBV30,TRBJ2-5,CAWRLAGFGETQYF
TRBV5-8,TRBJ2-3,CASSFYRPLSPTSTDTQYF
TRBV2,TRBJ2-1,CASRDPGLAGGREFF
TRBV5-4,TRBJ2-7,CASSLGGQGGNEQYF
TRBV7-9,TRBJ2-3,CASSLGGWANTQYF
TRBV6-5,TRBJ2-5,CAVVGQDQETQYF
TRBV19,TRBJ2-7,CASSRGVTYEQYF
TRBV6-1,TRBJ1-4,CASRATTTNEKLFF
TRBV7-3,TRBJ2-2,CASSFGQGVTGELFF
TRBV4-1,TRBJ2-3,CASSQELAGGGDTQYF
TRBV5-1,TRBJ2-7,CASSLGPGTGGYEQYF
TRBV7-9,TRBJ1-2,CASTDNYGYTF
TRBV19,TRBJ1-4,CASSRGTVATNEKLFF
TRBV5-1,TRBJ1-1,CASGERGSEAFF
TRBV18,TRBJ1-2,CASSPQDVYGYTF
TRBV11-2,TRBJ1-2,CASSPDRTYGYTF
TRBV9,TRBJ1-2,CASSVTAGGPYGYTF
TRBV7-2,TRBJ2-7,CASRRTSGGDYYEQYF
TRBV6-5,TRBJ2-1,CASSAGTGIHEQFF
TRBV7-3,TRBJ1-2,CASSPSGQDNYGYTF
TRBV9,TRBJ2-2,CASSVLVTGELFF
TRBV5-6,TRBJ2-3,CASSFSGGADTQYF
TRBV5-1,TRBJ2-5,CASSLERGTQETQYF
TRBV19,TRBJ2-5,CASSTKGTNPTETQYF
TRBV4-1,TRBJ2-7,CASSQEGGISGLGYEQYF
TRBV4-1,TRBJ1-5,CASSQDRNQPQHF
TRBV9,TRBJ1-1,CASSVGWTPNTEAFF
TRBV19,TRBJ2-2,CASSIGTTSPGEELFF
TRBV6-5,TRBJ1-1,CASSYGAGGVSEAFF
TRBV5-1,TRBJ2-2,CASSYGQGAAGELFF
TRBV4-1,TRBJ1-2,CASRPGPQGGYTF
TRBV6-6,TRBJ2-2,CASSPRGLGELFF
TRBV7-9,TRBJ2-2,CASSLASQTNTGELFF
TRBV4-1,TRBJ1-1,CASRGVLGTGTNTEAFF
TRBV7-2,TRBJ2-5,CASSFQERTQYF
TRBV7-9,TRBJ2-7,CASSLGDARPLKDF
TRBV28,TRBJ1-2,CALWDRANYGYTF
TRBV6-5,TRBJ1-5,CASSSQVRQPQHF
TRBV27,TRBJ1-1,CATSWRGDTEAFF
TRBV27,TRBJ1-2,CASRRDGQNHRYGYTF
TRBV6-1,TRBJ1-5,CAAGQVNQPQHF
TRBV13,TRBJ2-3,CASSLQTSRGGDTQYF
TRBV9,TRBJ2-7,CASSVAAGTTYEQYF
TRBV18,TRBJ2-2,CASSPFLSKELFF
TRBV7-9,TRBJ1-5,CASSVQGEEMPQHF
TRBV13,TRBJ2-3,CASSLGRGDLNTQYF
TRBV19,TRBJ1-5,CASVLGGAGNQPQHF
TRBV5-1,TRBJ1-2,CASSLRNSNYGYTF
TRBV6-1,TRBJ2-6,CASSERFSGANVLTF
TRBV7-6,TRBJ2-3,CASSHRRGGSTDTQYF
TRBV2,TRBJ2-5,CASSGTGAEVGYF
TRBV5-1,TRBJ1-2,CASSPDREGGGYTF
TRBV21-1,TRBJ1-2,CASSKGGGNDGYTF
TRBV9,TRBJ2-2,CASSPFGLAGGRGGELFF
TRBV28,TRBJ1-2,CASTQTGLPSYGYTF
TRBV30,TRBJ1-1,CAWTMEGIGTEAFF
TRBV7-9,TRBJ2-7,CASSLADEQYF